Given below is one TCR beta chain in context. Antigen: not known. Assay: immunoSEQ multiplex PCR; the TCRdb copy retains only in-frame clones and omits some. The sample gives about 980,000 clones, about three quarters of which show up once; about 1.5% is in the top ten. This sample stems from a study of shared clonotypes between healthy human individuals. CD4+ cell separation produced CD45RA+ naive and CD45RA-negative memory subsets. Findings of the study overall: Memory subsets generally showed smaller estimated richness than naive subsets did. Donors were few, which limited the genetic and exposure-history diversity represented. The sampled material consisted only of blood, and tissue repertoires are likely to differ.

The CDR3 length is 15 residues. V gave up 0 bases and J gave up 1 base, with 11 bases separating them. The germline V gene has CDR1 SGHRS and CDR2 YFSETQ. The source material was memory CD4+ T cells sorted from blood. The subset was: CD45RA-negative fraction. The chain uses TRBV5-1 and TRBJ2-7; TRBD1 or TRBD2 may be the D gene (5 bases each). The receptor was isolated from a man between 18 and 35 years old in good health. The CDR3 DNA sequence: TGCGCCAGCAGCTTGGGGGCAGGGAGTTCCTACGAGCAGTACTTC. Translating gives CASSLGAGSSYEQYF.